This TCR beta chain was captured by sequencing in a study of technical replicates of blood from a few donors. The repertoire was sequenced with immunoSEQ multiplex PCR; TCRdb's copy has only in-frame clones and lacks some. The sample yields more than 11,000 clones, around 86% seen once. J lost 4 bases, V lost 4 bases, and 2 bases had no gene match. Germline V gene data show CDR1 as SGHAT and CDR2 as FQNNGV. This CDR3 spans 13 amino acids. This chain connects TRBV11-2 to TRBJ1-2; 8 bases match TRBD1. The sample taken for sequencing was PBMCs. This receptor was taken from a human donor in good health. The CDR3 is CASSSGQAYGYTF. The DNA of the CDR3 is TGTGCCAGCAGCTCGGGACAGGCCTATGGCTACACCTTC.